This T cell receptor beta chain is from a study of T cells in Graves' hyperthyroidism and ophthalmopathy (dated by TCRdb to the late 2010s). For the wider study: Peripheral blood samples were taken at the time of initial diagnosis, prior to any treatment. TCR V-J signatures able to tell the groups apart were searched for in a discovery cohort of 95 to 100 patients, of whom around 42 had Graves' ophthalmopathy and 55 to 60 had stable Graves' hyperthyroidism. Whether ophthalmopathy could be predicted prospectively was tested in an independent validation cohort made up of approximately 19 hyperthyroidism patients plus 17 patients who later progressed to ophthalmopathy. The 95 to 100 discovery patients were randomly divided into training and test sets at a 7:3 ratio. Thyroid tissue and blood T-cell repertoires from about 6 Graves' hyperthyroidism patients were also compared in the study. After blood sampling, hyperthyroidism patients were treated with methimazole at a starting dose of 30 mg daily, and ophthalmopathy patients were treated with high-dose intravenous methylprednisolone. TCR Vbeta CDR3 sequencing of roughly 140 peripheral blood samples (43 ophthalmopathy, roughly 74 hyperthyroidism and some 17 progressor patients) is reported in the paper. Results and caveats for the whole study, not just this receptor: Sample size was not statistically predetermined, and investigators were not blinded to group allocation. Most expanded thyroid clonotypes (frequency above 0.001) were also detected in blood, suggesting blood repertoires may reflect thyroid immune responses. Ophthalmopathy was separated from stable hyperthyroidism by a 13 V-J signature model, with about 86% sensitivity and around 81% specificity obtained in cross-validation and 80%/75% obtained in testing. In validation, the model predicted progression to ophthalmopathy a median of roughly six months before onset, with approximately 70% sensitivity and nearly 75% specificity.

Sequences DFQATT (CDR1) and SNEGSKA (CDR2) are obtained from the germline V gene (reference sequence). Unmatched junction bases come to 15, with V trimmed by 8 bases and J by 5 bases. Measured from the cysteine to the phenylalanine, the CDR3 is 15 residues long. Solely the CDR3 DNA is kept, with 45 bases framed from the first base. On this clonotype: The antigen it binds to is not known. No quality values exist for individual bases; no much larger clone is one base distant.

Moderately to severely active disease, a Clinical Activity Score of at least 3, a NOSPECS grade of at least 4, and a duration under 3 months were present in ophthalmopathy patients. Patients with uncontrolled infections, other autoimmune diseases, pregnancy or lactation were excluded. Clinical symptoms, serum thyroxine and TRAb, thyroid ultrasound, and orbital computed tomography formed the basis for the diagnoses. PBMCs were isolated from roughly 10 ml of fresh peripheral blood by Ficoll-Paque density gradient centrifugation. Total RNA was extracted with Trizol reagent, and quality was checked on an Agilent 2100 Bioanalyzer. The TCR beta CDR3 regions were amplified from the RNA transcripts. The TCR CDR3 was subjected to a first round of RT-PCR using the HTBI primer set and the Qiagen OneStep RT-PCR kit. Libraries were constructed in a second round of multiplex PCR, after which size selection and purification were performed. The libraries were sequenced on an Illumina HiSeq2000 using paired-end 100 bp reads. Turning to the authors' computational methods: SOAPnuke was used to process the raw data, removing reads that contained adapters or uncalled bases, had a mean Phred below 15, or lacked an exact match to the constant primer or identifier. High-quality paired reads were merged using COPE v1.2.5, and each unique nucleotide sequence was defined as a clonotype. MiTCR v1.1 was used to align clonotypes to the IMGT TRBV, TRBD and TRBJ reference segments. Only V-J combinations with frequency above 0.0001, covering about 99% of repertoires, were analysed. The TCS score was defined as the ratio of F50 (clonal expansion) to E x V (chaos), calculated using BLOSUM62-based TCRdist between CDR3 peptides within each V-J. Welch's t-statistics and random forest reduced 500 to 650 V-J features to 13, which were used in a naive Bayes classifier (R e1071). TCRdb reprocessed the public reads (quality trimming at Q25 with fastp, clone calling with MiXCR) and kept in-frame beta chains. Rows with a matching CDR3 protein are joined into one entry that keeps the most common DNA and genes. Here the V and J calls rest on TCRdb's processing, not on the authors' analysis. The sample data list approximately 520,000 distinct CDR3 sequences, and around 22% of these were observed just once. The ten top clones hold about 10% of the sample.

The chain was built from TRBV20-1 and TRBJ2-5, with TRBD1 matching 9 junction bases. The TCR comes from a woman in her 30s with Graves' ophthalmopathy. Material: blood. The CDR3 corresponds to CSPTRGQGIGETQYF. The sequenced DNA is TGCAGTCCTACCCGTGGACAGGGGATTGGGGAGACCCAGTACTTC.